This passage covers 8 T cell receptor beta chains from one sample sequenced in a study of blood T cell repertoires in COVID-19. Some clones are missing from TCRdb's copy, which holds only in-frame ones; the method was immunoSEQ multiplex PCR. The profile shows roughly 200,000 clones, around 85% of them singletons. The sequenced sample was PBMCs or T cells enriched from blood (not recorded which). These receptors came from a middle-aged man who had recovered from COVID-19.

The V call is TRBV28, the J call TRBJ1-2, with 11 bases lining up with TRBD1. This CDR3 contains 16 residues. From germline, CDR1 is MDHEN and CDR2 SYDVKM. The J segment lost 5 bases and the V segment lost 6 bases, leaving 11 bases of the junction unmatched. DNA for the CDR3: TGTGCCAGCAGGCATTGGGACAGGGGGGGTTCGTATGGCTACACCTTC. As protein: CASRHWDRGGSYGYTF.

This clone is a singleton in its sample. V is TRBV18 and J is TRBJ1-3, with D tentatively TRBD1 (6 bases). This CDR3 comprises 17 residues. V shed 2 bases and J shed 0 bases, with 14 bases lying between them. Per germline, CDR1 KGHSH and CDR2 LQKENI. DNA for the CDR3: TGTGCCAGCTCACCAGGGGCGCAGGGGTTCTCTGGAAACACCATATATTTT. It is translated as CASSPGAQGFSGNTIYF. Variable domain in full (rest from reference TRBV18 and TRBJ1-3): NAGVMQNPRHLVRRRGQEARLRCSPMKGHSHVYWYRQLPEEGLKFMVYLQKENIIDESGMPKERFSAEFPKEGPSILRIQQVVRGDSAAYFCASSPGAQGFSGNTIYFGEGSWLTVV.

The V gene is TRBV4-1, the J gene TRBJ1-6; D is unclear. Germline V gene lookup returns CDR1 MGHRA and CDR2 YSYEKL. The CDR3 contains 12 residues. The V end was cut by 7 bases, the J end by 5 bases, with 6 bases between. The CDR3 is CASNRDNSPLHF. The CDR3 nucleotides read TGCGCCAGCAATCGAGATAATTCACCCCTCCACTTT.

V gene TRBV7-9 combines with J gene TRBJ2-7; 7 nucleotides align to TRBD2. The CDR3 has 13 amino acids. The V segment lost 4 bases and the J segment 5 bases; nucleotides outside the gene matches: 5. Germline-derived CDR1 and CDR2 are SEHNR and FQNEAQ (reference sequence). CDR3 bases: TGTGCCAGCAGCTCCACTAGCGCCAACGAGCAGTACTTC. Its protein is CASSSTSANEQYF. Combining the CDR3 with reference TRBV7-9 and TRBJ2-7 gives the whole variable domain DTGVSQNPRHKITKRGQNVTFRCDPISEHNRLYWYRQTLGQGPEFLTYFQNEAQLEKSRLLSDRFSAERPKGSFSTLEIQRTEQGDSAMYLCASSSTSANEQYFGPGTRLTVT.

The chain links TRBV27 to TRBJ1-2, with a tentative D call TRBD1 (5 bases). CDR3 length equals 13 residues. Looked up from germline, CDR1 is MNHEY and CDR2 is SMNVEV (reference sequence). V gave up 3 bases and J gave up 5 bases, with 10 bases separating them. Here the CDR3 reads CASSFIGGYGYTF. The DNA of the CDR3 is TGTGCCAGCAGTTTTATTGGGGGGTATGGCTACACCTTC.

The CDR3: CASSTDRDYGYTF. The CDR3 DNA sequence: TGTGCCAGCAGTACCGACAGAGACTATGGCTACACCTTC. This chain uses TRBV28 with TRBJ1-2, with D tentatively TRBD1 (5 bases). V was cut by 5 bases and J by 3 bases, with 10 bases left in between. Germline assignment: CDR1 MDHEN and CDR2 SYDVKM. The length of the CDR3 is 13 residues.

Comments on this clone: The identical CDR3 is also encoded by other nucleotide sequences in the sample. V usage is TRBV5-8 and J usage is TRBJ1-1, with D hard to call. Germline V gene data show CDR1 as SGHTS and CDR2 as YDEGEE. The CDR3 runs to 14 residues. V shed 4 bases and J shed 4 bases, with 14 bases lying between them. In DNA, the CDR3 is TGTGCCAGCAGCCTGCGAGGGCTAGGCACTGAAGCTTTCTTT. Its protein is CASSLRGLGTEAFF.

The V and J genes are TRBV5-4 and TRBJ2-2, with 7 bases identical to TRBD1. Trimming took 2 bases from V and 4 from J; bases not matched to a gene: 5. This CDR3 has 15 amino acids. Germline CDR1 is SGHNT and CDR2 is YYREEE (reference sequence). In DNA, the CDR3 is TGTGCCAGCAGCTTCATTGCAGGGGGCACCGGGGAGCTGTTTTTT. Its protein product is CASSFIAGGTGELFF.